The source of this TCR beta chain is a study of blood T cell repertoires in COVID-19. Turning to the study itself: Samples of COVID-19 (acute and convalescent) were obtained from the United States, Italy and Spain. PBMCs, B-cell-depleted T cells, or T cells provided the cDNA or gDNA that made up the material.

Authors' methods: Amplification of reference gene primers was used by the study to estimate nucleated cell counts. Using immunoSEQ multiplex PCR, the repertoire was profiled, and TCRdb retains in-frame clones only, with some absent. V and J calls and clone size come straight from that table; D and trimming were deduced from the DNA. This sample has about 94,000 clones; roughly 80% occur once, and the top ten carry 19%. In this sample, this clone turned up a few times. The CDR3 is made up of 11 amino acids. V lost 1 base and J lost 11, with 8 bases in between. Germline lookup yields CDR1 SEHNR and CDR2 FQNEAQ (reference sequence).

Sample: peripheral blood. This sequence originates from a human donor in a cohort sampled during active COVID-19. The chain combines TRBV7-9 with TRBJ1-1, with D unresolved. The CDR3 sequence is CASSLGGRAFF. The CDR3 DNA reads as TGTGCCAGCAGCTTAGGAGGGAGGGCTTTCTTT.